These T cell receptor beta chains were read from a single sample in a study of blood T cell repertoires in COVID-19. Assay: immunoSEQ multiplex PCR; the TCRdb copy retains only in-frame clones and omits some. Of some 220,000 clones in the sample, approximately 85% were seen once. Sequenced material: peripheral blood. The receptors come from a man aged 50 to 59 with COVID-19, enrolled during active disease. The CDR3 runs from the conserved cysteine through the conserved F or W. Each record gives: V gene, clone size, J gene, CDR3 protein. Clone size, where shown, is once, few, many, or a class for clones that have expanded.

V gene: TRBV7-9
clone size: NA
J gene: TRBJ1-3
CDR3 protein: CASSLAGGAGNTIYF

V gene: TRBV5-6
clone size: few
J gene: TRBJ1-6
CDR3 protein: CASSLVSNSPLHF

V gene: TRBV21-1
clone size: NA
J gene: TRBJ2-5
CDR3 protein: CASSTQGVKPIETQYF

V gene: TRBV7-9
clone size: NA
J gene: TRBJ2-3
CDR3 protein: CASSSDYRGGRNTQYF

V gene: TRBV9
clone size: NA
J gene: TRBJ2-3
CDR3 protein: CASSVASTDTQYF

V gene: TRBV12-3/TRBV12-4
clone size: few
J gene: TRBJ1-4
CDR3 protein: CASIANRVGELFF

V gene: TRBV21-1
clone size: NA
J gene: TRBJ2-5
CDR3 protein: CASSKVYPGGGIETQYF

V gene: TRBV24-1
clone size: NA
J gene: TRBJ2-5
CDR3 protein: CATSDRDRMETQYF

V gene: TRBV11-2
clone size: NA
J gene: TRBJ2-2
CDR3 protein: CASKPPGLQRKNTGELFF

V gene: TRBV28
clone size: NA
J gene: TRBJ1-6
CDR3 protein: CASRRDRDSQRLHF

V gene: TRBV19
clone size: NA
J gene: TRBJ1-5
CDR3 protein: CASSYRVDQPQHF

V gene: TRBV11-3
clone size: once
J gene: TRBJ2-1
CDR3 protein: CASSENSGGPHNEQFF

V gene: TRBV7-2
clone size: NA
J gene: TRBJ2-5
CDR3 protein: CASSLRTRRETQYF

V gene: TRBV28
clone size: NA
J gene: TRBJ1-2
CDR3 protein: CASSFGTVYGYTF

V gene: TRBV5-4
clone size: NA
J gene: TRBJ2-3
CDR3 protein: CASKAQLTDTQYF

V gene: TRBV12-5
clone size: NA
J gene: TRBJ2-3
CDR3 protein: CASGRPDTTPGTDTQYF

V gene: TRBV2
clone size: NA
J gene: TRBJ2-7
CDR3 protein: CASSDTFQGAPYEQYF

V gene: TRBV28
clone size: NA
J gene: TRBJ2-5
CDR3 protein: CASSLAGGKETQYF

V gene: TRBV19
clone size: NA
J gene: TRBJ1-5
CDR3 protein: CASSISPTVVQPQHF

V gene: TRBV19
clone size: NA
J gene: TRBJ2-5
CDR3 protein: CASSRMTGDRETQYF

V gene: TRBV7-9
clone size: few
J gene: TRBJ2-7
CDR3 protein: CASSRGALYKRQYF

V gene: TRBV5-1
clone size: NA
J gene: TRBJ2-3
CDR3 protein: CASSSKSRYLTSTDTQYF

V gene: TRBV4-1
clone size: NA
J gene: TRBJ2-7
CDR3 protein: CASSQEPTGSSYEQYF

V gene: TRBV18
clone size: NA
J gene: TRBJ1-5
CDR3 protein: CASSIGQGGQPQHF

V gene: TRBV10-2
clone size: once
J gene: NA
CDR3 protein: CASSESNRGLFF

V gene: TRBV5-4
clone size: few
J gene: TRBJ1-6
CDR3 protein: CASSQDRGGSPLHF

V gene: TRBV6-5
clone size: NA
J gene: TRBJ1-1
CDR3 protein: CASSYLGDTEAFF

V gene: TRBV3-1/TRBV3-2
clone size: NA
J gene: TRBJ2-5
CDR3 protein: CASSSFKTLAGGLETQYF

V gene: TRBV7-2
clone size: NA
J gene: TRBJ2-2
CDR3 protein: CASSFRDRGSGELFF

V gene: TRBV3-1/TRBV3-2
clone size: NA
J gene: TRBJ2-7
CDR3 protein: CASSLTFDRLSSYEQYF

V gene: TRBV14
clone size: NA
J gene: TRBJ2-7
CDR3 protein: CASSSGWHYEQYF

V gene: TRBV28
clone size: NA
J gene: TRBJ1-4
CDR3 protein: CASSLWSRGSGIEKLFF

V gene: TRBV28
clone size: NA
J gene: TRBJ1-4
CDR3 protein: CASRLQGSNEKLFF

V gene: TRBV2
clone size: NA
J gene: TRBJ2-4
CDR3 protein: CASSPLGGGLENIQYF

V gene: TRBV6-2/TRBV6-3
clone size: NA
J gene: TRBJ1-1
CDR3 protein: CASGPSTRNTEAFF

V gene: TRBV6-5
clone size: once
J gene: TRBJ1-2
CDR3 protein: CASSYSRGNYGYTF

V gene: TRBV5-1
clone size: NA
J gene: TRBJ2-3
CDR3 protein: CASSWRGDGTDTQYF

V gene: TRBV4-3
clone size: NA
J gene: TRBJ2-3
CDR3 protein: CASSQDPGGAADTQYF

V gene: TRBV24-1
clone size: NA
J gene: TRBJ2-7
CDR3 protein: CATSETGTSGEQYF

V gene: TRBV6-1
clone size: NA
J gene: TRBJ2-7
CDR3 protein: CASSEERGQFYEQYF

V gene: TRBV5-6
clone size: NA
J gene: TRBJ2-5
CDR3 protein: CASSLFKQMGRGQETQYF

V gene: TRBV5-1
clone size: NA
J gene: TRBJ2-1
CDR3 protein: CASSLVLGAAYNEQFF

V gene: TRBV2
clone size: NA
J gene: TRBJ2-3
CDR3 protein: CASSERAGDTQYF

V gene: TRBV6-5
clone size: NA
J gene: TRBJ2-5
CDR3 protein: CASGDRAQLGETQYF

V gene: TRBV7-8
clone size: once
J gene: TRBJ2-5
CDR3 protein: CASSVTGTGDETQYF

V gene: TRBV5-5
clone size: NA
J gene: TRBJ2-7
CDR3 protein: CASSLGQGIYEQYF

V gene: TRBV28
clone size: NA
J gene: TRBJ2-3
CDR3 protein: CASSLNLASGGADTQYF

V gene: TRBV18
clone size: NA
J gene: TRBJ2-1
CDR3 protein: CASSPPAGGGEQFF

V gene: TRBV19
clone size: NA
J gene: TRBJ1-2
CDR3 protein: CASRVGQGNGYTF

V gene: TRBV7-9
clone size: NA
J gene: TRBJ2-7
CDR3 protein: CASSYPGQGSHEQYF

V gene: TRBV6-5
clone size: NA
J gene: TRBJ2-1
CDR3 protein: CASSYRDRAYNEQFF

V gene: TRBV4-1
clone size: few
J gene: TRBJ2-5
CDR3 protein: CASSQGIGGQETQYF

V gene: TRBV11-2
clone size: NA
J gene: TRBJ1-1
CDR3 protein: CASSLRAQIGEAFF

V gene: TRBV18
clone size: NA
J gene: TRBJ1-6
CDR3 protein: CASSPRLSSPLHF

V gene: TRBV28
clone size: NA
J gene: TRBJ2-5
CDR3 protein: CASSSALGRQETQYF

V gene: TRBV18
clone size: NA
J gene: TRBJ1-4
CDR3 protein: CASRKELSGDEKLFF

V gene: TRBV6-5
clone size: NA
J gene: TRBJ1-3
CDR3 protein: CASSTGSSGNTIYF

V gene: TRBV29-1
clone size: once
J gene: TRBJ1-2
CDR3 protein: CSVELGSQKNGYTF

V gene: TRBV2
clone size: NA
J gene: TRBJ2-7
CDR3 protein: CASGVSYEQYF

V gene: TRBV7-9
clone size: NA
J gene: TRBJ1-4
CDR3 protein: CASSLGRDRNEKLFF